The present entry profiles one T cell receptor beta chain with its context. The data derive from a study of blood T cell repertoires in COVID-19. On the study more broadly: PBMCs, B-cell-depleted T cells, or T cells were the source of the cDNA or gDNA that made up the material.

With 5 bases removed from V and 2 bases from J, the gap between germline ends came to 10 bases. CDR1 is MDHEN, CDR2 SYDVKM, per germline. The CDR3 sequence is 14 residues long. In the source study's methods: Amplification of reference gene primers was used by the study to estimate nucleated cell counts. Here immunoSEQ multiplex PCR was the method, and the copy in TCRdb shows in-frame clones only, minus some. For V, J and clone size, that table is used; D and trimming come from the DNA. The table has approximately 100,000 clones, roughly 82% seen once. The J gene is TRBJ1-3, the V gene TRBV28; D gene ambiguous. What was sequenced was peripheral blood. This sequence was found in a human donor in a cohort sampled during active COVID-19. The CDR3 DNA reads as TGTGCCAGCAGTAGGAGTAACCCTGGAAACACCATATATTTT. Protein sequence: CASSRSNPGNTIYF. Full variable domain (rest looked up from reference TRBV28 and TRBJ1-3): DVKVTQSSRYLVKRTGEKVFLECVQDMDHENMFWYRQDPGLGLRLIYFSYDVKMKEKGDIPEGYSVSREKKERFSLILESASTNQTSMYLCASSRSNPGNTIYFGEGSWLTVV.